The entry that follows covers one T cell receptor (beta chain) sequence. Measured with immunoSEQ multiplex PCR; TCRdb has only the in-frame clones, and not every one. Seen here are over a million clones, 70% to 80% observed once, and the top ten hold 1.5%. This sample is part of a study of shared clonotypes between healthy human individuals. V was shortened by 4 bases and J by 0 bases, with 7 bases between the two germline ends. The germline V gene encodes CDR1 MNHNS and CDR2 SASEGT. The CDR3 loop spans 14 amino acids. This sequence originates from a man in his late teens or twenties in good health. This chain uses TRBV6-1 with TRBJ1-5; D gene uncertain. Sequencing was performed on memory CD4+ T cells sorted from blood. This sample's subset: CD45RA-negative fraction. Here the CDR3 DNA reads TGTGCCAGCAGTGGGGTCAATAGCAATCAGCCCCAGCATTTT. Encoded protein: CASSGVNSNQPQHF.